The 30 T cell receptor beta chains below were found in one sample sequenced in a study of monozygotic twins with inflammatory bowel disease. With the 5' RACE reads reprocessed, TCRdb shows one record per CDR3 protein and no DNA. In all, the sample yields 150,000 to 200,000 distinct CDR3 sequences. Sequencing used blood. These receptor sequences come from a human donor with ulcerative colitis or Crohn's disease, or a healthy co-twin of an affected twin (not recorded which).

The chain employs TRBV11-2 and TRBJ2-2; absent DNA, TCRdb's TRBD2 call cannot be checked. Per the germline V gene, CDR1 is SGHAT and CDR2 is FQNNGV. The CDR3 is made up of 18 amino acids. The CDR3 region is CASSSGLAGGARTGELFF. Full variable domain (remainder filled in from reference TRBV11-2 and TRBJ2-2): EAGVAQSPRYKIIEKRQSVAFWCNPISGHATLYWYQQILGQGPKLLIQFQNNGVVDDSQLPKDRFSAERLKGVDSTLKIQPAKLEDSAVYLCASSSGLAGGARTGELFFGEGSRLTVL.

V gene TRBV29-1 combines with J gene TRBJ2-7; the TCRdb D gene call, TRBD1, has no DNA to confirm it. Germline V gene lookup returns CDR1 SQVTM and CDR2 ANQGSEA. CDR3 length: 14 amino acids. The CDR3 region is CSALGQGSSYEQYF.

The rearrangement uses TRBV12-3 or TRBV12-4 and TRBJ2-2; TCRdb's D gene call, TRBD1, goes unchecked for lack of DNA. The CDR3 spans 17 residues. CDR3 in amino acids: CASSPPVERGLTGELFF.

The rearrangement links TRBV7-4 to TRBJ1-6; the D call of TRBD1 rests on TCRdb alone, since no DNA is present to check it. The CDR3 spans 16 residues. The germline CDR1 and CDR2 sequences are SGHVT and SQSDAQ. The CDR3 loop reads CASSRVDRAYNSPLHF.

This chain uses TRBV19 with TRBJ2-7; TCRdb's D call of TRBD1 is untestable without DNA. This CDR3 contains 14 residues. Germline CDR1 LNHDA, CDR2 SQIVND (reference sequence). The CDR3 sequence is CASSQFGATYEQYF.

The chain uses TRBV5-1 and TRBJ2-3; the TCRdb call, TRBD2, lacks DNA for checking. CDR3 length equals 14 residues. CDR1 SGHRS and CDR2 YFSETQ come from the germline V gene. This CDR3 is CASSLERTEAPQYF.

The CDR3 here is CATSEPGNRETQYF. The gene calls are TRBV24-1 and TRBJ2-5; there is no DNA to check the TCRdb D call of TRBD1. CDR3 length: 14 residues. The germline gives CDR1 KGHDR, CDR2 SFDVKD.

The genes are TRBV10-3 and TRBJ2-7; TCRdb returns TRBD1, unconfirmable since there is no DNA. CDR1 and CDR2 (germline): ENHRY, SYGVKD. The CDR3 loop spans 14 amino acids. The CDR3 sequence is CAIRFSGTDDGQYF.

This rearrangement joins TRBV3-1 to TRBJ2-1; with no DNA, the TCRdb D assignment of TRBD2 cannot be verified. This CDR3 contains 16 residues. The germline V gene has CDR1 LGHDT and CDR2 YNNKEL (reference sequence). CDR3 sequence reads: CASSQEPAGAYNEQFF.

The chain uses TRBV12-3 or TRBV12-4 and TRBJ1-2; TCRdb selects TRBD1, and the lack of DNA leaves this call unchecked. This CDR3 is 14 amino acids long. Here the CDR3 reads CASREQGRGYGYTF.

The J gene is TRBJ2-3, the V gene TRBV5-1; there is no DNA to check the TCRdb D call of TRBD1. In germline, CDR1 is SGHRS, CDR2 YFSETQ. The CDR3 contains 15 residues. The CDR3 protein is CASRPGQVFTDTQYF.

The chain carries TRBV28 and TRBJ2-6; TCRdb's D call, TRBD1, is unchecked because there is no DNA. There are 17 residues in the CDR3. CDR1 is MDHEN and CDR2 is SYDVKM in the germline V gene. CDR3 sequence reads: CASSLGAEGSGANVLTF.

This chain uses TRBV12-3 or TRBV12-4 with TRBJ1-4; lacking DNA, the TRBD1 call made by TCRdb goes unchecked. There are 14 residues in the CDR3. The CDR3 loop is CASSVQGRNEKLFF.

The CDR3 sequence: CAISALSDTIYF. The genes are TRBV10-3 and TRBJ1-3. Germline CDR1 and CDR2: ENHRY and SYGVKD. CDR3 length: 12 residues.

The V and J genes are TRBV19 and TRBJ2-7. The CDR3 loop spans 14 amino acids. The germline gives CDR1 LNHDA, CDR2 SQIVND (reference sequence). CDR3 region: CASSGTGRSLEQYF.

The rearrangement joins TRBV30 to TRBJ1-2; the D gene TCRdb calls, TRBD1, cannot be checked with no DNA. This CDR3 is 14 amino acids long. CDR1 and CDR2 (germline): GTSNPN, SVGIG (reference sequence). This CDR3 is CAWALGQGARGYTF.

This chain uses TRBV20-1 with TRBJ1-2; TCRdb selects TRBD1, and the lack of DNA leaves this call unchecked. The CDR3 has 15 amino acids. Germline CDR1 is DFQATT and CDR2 is SNEGSKA (reference sequence). CDR3 protein: CSARDFDPGIYGYTF.

The chain joins TRBV28 to TRBJ1-1; the TCRdb D gene call, TRBD1, has no DNA to confirm it. CDR1 and CDR2 (germline): MDHEN, SYDVKM. The CDR3 runs to 17 residues. The CDR3 region is CASSTIDRGPINTEAFF.

The V and J genes are TRBV20-1 and TRBJ1-5; TCRdb selects TRBD1, and the lack of DNA leaves this call unchecked. Germline loops: CDR1 DFQATT, CDR2 SNEGSKA (reference sequence). This CDR3 has 20 residues. The CDR3 reads CSARDPWVTGAIYSNQPQHF.

The chain recombines TRBV5-6 with TRBJ1-2; as DNA is missing, the TRBD1 call by TCRdb cannot be tested. Germline CDR1 and CDR2: SGHDT and YYEEEE. The CDR3 contains 12 residues. CDR3 sequence reads: CASSWSRGSYTF.

The rearrangement links TRBV10-3 to TRBJ1-6; the D gene TCRdb calls, TRBD1, cannot be checked with no DNA. The CDR3 has 14 amino acids. Germline lookup yields CDR1 ENHRY and CDR2 SYGVKD. The CDR3 here is CATQTGGDGSPLHF.

This sequence joins TRBV5-4 and TRBJ2-2; the TRBD2 assignment by TCRdb is unverifiable without DNA. Germline-derived CDR1 and CDR2 are SGHNT and YYREEE (reference sequence). CDR3 length: 18 amino acids. The CDR3 sequence: CASSSMGRASLNTGELFF.

The chain is built from TRBV10-3 and TRBJ2-7. In germline, CDR1 is ENHRY, CDR2 SYGVKD. The CDR3 contains 13 residues. The CDR3 region is CAISESGSYEQYF.

The genes are TRBV10-3 and TRBJ1-5; absent DNA, TCRdb's TRBD1 call cannot be checked. The CDR3 length is 14 residues. Germline V lookup: CDR1 ENHRY, CDR2 SYGVKD. This CDR3 reads CAIASPGLRQPQHF.

This chain's CDR3 is CSAHRDGELYEQYF. This rearrangement joins TRBV20-1 to TRBJ2-7; TCRdb picks TRBD1, but there is no DNA to check that call. The CDR3 loop spans 14 amino acids. Germline lookup yields CDR1 DFQATT and CDR2 SNEGSKA (reference sequence).

The chain employs TRBV10-3 and TRBJ2-3; the D call from TCRdb, TRBD1, cannot be confirmed without DNA. The CDR3 has 14 amino acids. In germline, CDR1 is ENHRY, CDR2 SYGVKD. The CDR3 region is CAISAGAHTDTQYF.

The V call is TRBV18, the J call TRBJ2-1; absent DNA, TCRdb's TRBD2 call cannot be checked. The CDR3 contains 14 residues. Germline V gene sequence: CDR1 KGHSH, CDR2 LQKENI. CDR3 loop: CASSLAGTVNEQFF.

J is TRBJ1-1 and V is TRBV18; TCRdb's D gene call, TRBD1, goes unchecked for lack of DNA. This CDR3 is built from 18 residues. Germline V CDR1 and CDR2: KGHSH, LQKENI. CDR3: CASSPQQGDFPLYTEAFF.

The CDR3 sequence is CAWGGQGHSPLHF. V usage is TRBV30 and J usage is TRBJ1-6; TCRdb designates TRBD1, a call that cannot be tested without DNA. The CDR3 sequence is 13 residues long. CDR1 is GTSNPN and CDR2 is SVGIG in the germline V gene (reference sequence).

The gene calls are TRBV5-1 and TRBJ2-2; TCRdb lists TRBD1, though no DNA is available to test this call. The CDR3 consists of 14 residues. CDR1 and CDR2 from the germline V gene are SGHRS and YFSETQ. CDR3 loop: CASSYRSNTGELFF.